This T cell receptor (beta chain) originates from a study of T cells in Graves' hyperthyroidism and ophthalmopathy (dated by TCRdb to between 2018 and 2021). General notes on the study: Peripheral blood was sampled at the time of initial diagnosis, prior to any treatment. Following sampling, methimazole starting at 30 mg daily was given to hyperthyroidism patients, and high-dose intravenous methylprednisolone was given to ophthalmopathy patients. In addition, the study compared T-cell repertoires in thyroid tissue and in blood from roughly six Graves' hyperthyroidism patients. To identify TCR V-J signatures that set the groups apart, the researchers used a discovery cohort of more than 95 patients, made up of roughly 45 with Graves' ophthalmopathy and about 55 with stable Graves' hyperthyroidism. Prospective prediction of ophthalmopathy was tested in an independent validation cohort consisting of about 20 hyperthyroidism patients and 15 or so patients who later progressed to ophthalmopathy. The paper describes TCR Vbeta CDR3 sequencing of about 140 peripheral blood samples, made up of 40 to 45 ophthalmopathy patients, roughly 75 hyperthyroidism patients and some 17 progressor patients. The approximately 98 discovery patients were randomly divided into training and test sets at a 7:3 ratio.

TCR beta CDR3 regions were amplified from RNA transcripts. The first round of RT-PCR for the TCR CDR3 was performed with the HTBI primer set and the Qiagen OneStep RT-PCR kit. The libraries were constructed in a second round of multiplex PCR and then size-selected and purified. Paired-end sequencing of the libraries was performed with 100 bp reads on an Illumina HiSeq2000. The study's own analysis went as follows. SOAPnuke was used to process the raw data, with reads discarded if the reads contained adapters or uncalled bases, had a mean Phred below 15, or lacked an exact constant-primer or identifier match. High-quality paired reads were merged using COPE v1.2.5, and each unique nucleotide sequence was defined as a clonotype. MiTCR v1.1 was used to align clonotypes to the IMGT TRBV, TRBD and TRBJ reference segments. The analysis included only V-J combinations with a frequency above 0.0001, which together covered over 98% of the repertoires. The TCS score was defined as the ratio of F50 (clonal expansion) to E x V (chaos), calculated using BLOSUM62-based TCRdist between CDR3 peptides within each V-J. Welch's t-statistics and random forest reduced 500 to 550 V-J features to 10 to 15, which were used in a naive Bayes classifier (R e1071). TCRdb trimmed the raw reads at Q25, called clones with MiXCR and kept productive beta chains. Entries are consolidated by CDR3 protein sequence, retaining the most common genes and DNA. These V and J calls are TCRdb output, not the study's own analysis. The sample table holds around 490,000 distinct CDR3 sequences, of which about 20% were seen once. The ten largest clones represent approximately 48% of the sample.

CDR3 length: 17 amino acids, cysteine to phenylalanine. Just CDR3 DNA is preserved here, 51 bases in frame from base 1. Here V drops 6 bases and J drops 4 bases, and the junction holds 17 bases not matched to any gene. CDR1 MNHNS and CDR2 SASEGT were looked up in the germline V gene. Regarding this clonotype: What antigen it recognizes has not been identified. One base away there is no much larger clone; base qualities are not given.

Moderately to severely active disease, a Clinical Activity Score of at least 3, a NOSPECS grade of at least 4, and a duration under 3 months were present in ophthalmopathy patients. Patients with uncontrolled infections, other autoimmune diseases, pregnancy or lactation were excluded. Diagnoses relied on clinical symptoms, serum thyroxine and TRAb, thyroid ultrasound and orbital computed tomography. Ficoll-Paque density gradient centrifugation was used to isolate PBMCs from approximately 10 ml of fresh peripheral blood. Total RNA was extracted with Trizol reagent, and quality was checked on an Agilent 2100 Bioanalyzer. General study outcomes and caveats: Most expanded thyroid clonotypes (frequency above 0.001) were also detected in blood, suggesting blood repertoires may reflect thyroid immune responses. Sample size was not statistically predetermined, and investigators were not blinded to group allocation. In validation, progression to ophthalmopathy was predicted by the model with roughly 71% sensitivity and 72% to 85% specificity, a median of around 6.5 months before onset. A model built on a 13 V-J signature distinguished ophthalmopathy from stable hyperthyroidism, reaching roughly 88% sensitivity and around 82% specificity in cross-validation and 80%/75% in testing.

Material: blood. The clonotype was recovered from a man aged 40-55 years with Graves' ophthalmopathy. In this chain, TRBV6-1 is recombined with TRBJ1-2; 7 middle bases align to TRBD1. The sequenced DNA: TGTGCCAGCAGGATTTCGCCGGGACAGACATCCACCTATGGCTACACCTTC. Its protein reads: CASRISPGQTSTYGYTF.